Detailed here is one T cell receptor (beta chain). These data originate in a study of shared clonotypes between healthy human individuals. The naive CD8 subset, CD45RO-negative cells positively selected for CCR7, excluded terminally differentiated effector memory CD45RA+ cells. The repertoire was sequenced with immunoSEQ multiplex PCR; TCRdb's copy has only in-frame clones and lacks some. The data contain around 650,000 clones, about 95% of them seen just once; the ten biggest clones take up less than 0.12%. The CDR3 extends over 15 amino acids. V shed 4 bases and J shed 1 base, with 11 bases lying between them. Per germline, CDR1 SGHVS and CDR2 FNYEAQ.

The source is a young woman in good health. The chain recombines TRBV7-6 with TRBJ2-1; unclear D gene. Sequencing was carried out using naive CD8+ T cells sorted from blood. The CDR3 DNA sequence: TGTGCCAGCAGCTCAGGCAGTCTATCCTACAATGAGCAGTTCTTC. It codes for CASSSGSLSYNEQFF.